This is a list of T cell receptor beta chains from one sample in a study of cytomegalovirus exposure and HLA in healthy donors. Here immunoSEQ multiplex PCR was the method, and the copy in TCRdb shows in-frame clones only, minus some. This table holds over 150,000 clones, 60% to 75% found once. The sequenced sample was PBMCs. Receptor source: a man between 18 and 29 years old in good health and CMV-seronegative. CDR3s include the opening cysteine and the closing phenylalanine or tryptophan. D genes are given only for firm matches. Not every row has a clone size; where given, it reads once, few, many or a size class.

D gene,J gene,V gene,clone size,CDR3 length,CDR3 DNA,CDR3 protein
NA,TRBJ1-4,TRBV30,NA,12,TGTGCCTGGAGTAGGCAGGGCGAAAAACTGTTTTTT,CAWSRQGEKLFF
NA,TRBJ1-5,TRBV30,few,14,TGTGCCTGGACCCCAGACTCCCGGAAACAGCCCCAGCATTTT,CAWTPDSRKQPQHF
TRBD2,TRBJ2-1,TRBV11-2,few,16,TGTGCCAGCAGCTTAAACCCTAGCGGGGGGGCCCATGAGCAGTTCTTC,CASSLNPSGGAHEQFF
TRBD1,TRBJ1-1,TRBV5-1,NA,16,TGCGCCAGCAGCCGCCGGGACAGGGGGCAGAGCACTGAAGCTTTCTTT,CASSRRDRGQSTEAFF
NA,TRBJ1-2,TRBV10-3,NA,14,TGTGCCATCAGTGAGTCGGGAGGGACTTATGGCTACACCTTC,CAISESGGTYGYTF
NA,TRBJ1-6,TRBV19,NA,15,TGTGCCAGTAGCGAAATGATAAACGTCAACTTGCCCCTCCACTTT,CASSEMINVNLPLHF
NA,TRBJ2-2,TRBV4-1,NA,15,TGCGCCAGCAGCCAAGACAGGGGGAACACCGGGGAGCTGTTTTTT,CASSQDRGNTGELFF
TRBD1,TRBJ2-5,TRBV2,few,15,TGTGCCAGCAGAGGGACAGGGGGCGGGTATGAGACCCAGTACTTC,CASRGTGGGYETQYF
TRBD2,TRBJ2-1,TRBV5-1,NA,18,TGCGCCAGCAGCTTGATGTCCCTGCGGGGGGGCCTCAACAATGAGCAGTTCTTC,CASSLMSLRGGLNNEQFF
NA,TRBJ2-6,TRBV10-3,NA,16,TGTGCCATCAGTGGACAGGCAGTCTCTGGGGCCAACGGCCTGACTTTC,CAISGQAVSGANGLTF
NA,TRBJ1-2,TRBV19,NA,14,TGTGCCAGTGGAACGAATCGAGGAGGGTATGGCTACACCTTC,CASGTNRGGYGYTF
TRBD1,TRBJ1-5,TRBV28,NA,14,TGTGCCAGCACCTCGGGACAGGAAGATCAGCCCCAGCATTTT,CASTSGQEDQPQHF
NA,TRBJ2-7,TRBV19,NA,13,TGTGCCAGCAGTTGGGGCAGAAACTACGAGCAGTACTTC,CASSWGRNYEQYF
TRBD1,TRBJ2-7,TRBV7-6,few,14,TGTGCCAGCAGCGTAGGGGACAGCTCCTACGAGCAGTACTTC,CASSVGDSSYEQYF
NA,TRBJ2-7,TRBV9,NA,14,TGTGCCAGCAGCGTAGGACGGGATCACTACGAGCAGTACTTC,CASSVGRDHYEQYF
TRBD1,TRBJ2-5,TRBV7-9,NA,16,TGTGCCAGCAGCCTCACCCGACAGGGCGGAAGAGAGACCCAGTACTTC,CASSLTRQGGRETQYF
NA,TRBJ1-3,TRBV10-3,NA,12,TGTGCCATCTCTCCGTCTGGAAACACCATATATTTT,CAISPSGNTIYF
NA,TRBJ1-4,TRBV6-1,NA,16,TGTGCCAGCAGTGAAGCACAGGGTATATATAATGAAAAACTGTTTTTT,CASSEAQGIYNEKLFF
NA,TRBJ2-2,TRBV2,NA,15,TGTGCCAGCCCCCGCGGGGGCTACGACACCGGGGAGCTGTTTTTT,CASPRGGYDTGELFF
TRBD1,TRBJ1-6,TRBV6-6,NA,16,TGTGCCAGCAGCTATGACAGGGCTACCTATAATTCACCTCTCCACTTT,CASSYDRATYNSPLHF